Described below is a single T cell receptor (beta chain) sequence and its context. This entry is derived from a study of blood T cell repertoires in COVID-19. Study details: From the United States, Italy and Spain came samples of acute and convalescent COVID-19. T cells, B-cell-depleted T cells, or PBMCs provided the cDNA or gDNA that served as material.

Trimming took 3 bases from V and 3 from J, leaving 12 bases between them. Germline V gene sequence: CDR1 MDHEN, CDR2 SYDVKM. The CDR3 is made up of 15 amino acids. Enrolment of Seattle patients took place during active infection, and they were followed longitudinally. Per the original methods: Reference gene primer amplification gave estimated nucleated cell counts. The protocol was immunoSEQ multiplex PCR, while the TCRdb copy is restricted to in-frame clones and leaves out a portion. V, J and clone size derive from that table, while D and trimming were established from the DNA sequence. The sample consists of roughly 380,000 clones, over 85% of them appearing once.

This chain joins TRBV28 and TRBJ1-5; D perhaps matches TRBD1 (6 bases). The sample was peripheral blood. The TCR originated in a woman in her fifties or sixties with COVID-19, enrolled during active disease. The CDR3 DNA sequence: TGTGCCAGCAGTTTTATTGGGGGCAACAATCAGCCCCAGCATTTT. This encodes CASSFIGGNNQPQHF. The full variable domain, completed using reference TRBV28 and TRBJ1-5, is DVKVTQSSRYLVKRTGEKVFLECVQDMDHENMFWYRQDPGLGLRLIYFSYDVKMKEKGDIPEGYSVSREKKERFSLILESASTNQTSMYLCASSFIGGNNQPQHFGDGTRLSIL.